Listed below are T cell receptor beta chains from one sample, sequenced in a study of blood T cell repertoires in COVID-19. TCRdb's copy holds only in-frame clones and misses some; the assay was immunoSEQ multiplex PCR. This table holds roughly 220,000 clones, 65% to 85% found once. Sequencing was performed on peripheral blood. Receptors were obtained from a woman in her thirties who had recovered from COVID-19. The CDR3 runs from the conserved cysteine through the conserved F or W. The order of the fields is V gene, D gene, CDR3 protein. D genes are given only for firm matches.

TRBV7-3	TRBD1	CASSLSGGEADTQYF
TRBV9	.	CASSPTETLYEQYF
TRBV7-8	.	CASSLGGLSYEQYF
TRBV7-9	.	CASSLRGTYEQYF
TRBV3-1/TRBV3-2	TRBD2	CASSQPPSGSSYNEQFF
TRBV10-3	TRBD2	CAIAAQREPNNEQFF
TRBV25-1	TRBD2	CASSEKVGGSDHEQYF
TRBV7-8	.	CASSLNSYEQYF
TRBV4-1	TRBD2	CASSSGTSGFYNEQFF
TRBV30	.	CASQQGERAEAFF
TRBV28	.	CASTARTALTRRDTEAFF
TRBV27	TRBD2	CASSLSKGLANGEQFF
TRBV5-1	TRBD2	CASSMISGTSGRAAEQFF
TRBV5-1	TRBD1	CASSSGQGAWGTEAFF
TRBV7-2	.	CASSWAGSPLHF
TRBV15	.	CATSRQYTEAFF
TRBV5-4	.	CASSLSTGRFTYEQYF
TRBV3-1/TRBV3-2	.	CASSLQRETQYF
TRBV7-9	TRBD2	CASSLNSGSPYEQYF
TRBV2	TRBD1	CASSADRISNQPQHF
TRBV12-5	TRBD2	CASGLGLARNTGELFF
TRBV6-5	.	CASSFGITGSGNTIYF